Presented here are 27 T cell receptor beta chains from one specimen sequenced in a study of shared clonotypes between healthy human individuals. The data were produced by immunoSEQ multiplex PCR, yet TCRdb's version contains in-frame clones alone and is incomplete. Here the sample spans about 2.3 million clones, 80% to 95% being singletons. Sequencing was carried out using naive CD4+ T cells from PBMCs. Subset here: CD45RA+ positively selected. These receptor sequences come from a man in his late teens or twenties in good health. Some clones in this sample may be carry-over from other donors' samples.

The J gene is TRBJ1-4, the V gene TRBV5-4; D gene unclear. The CDR3 totals 14 residues. Germline CDR1 SGHNT, CDR2 YYREEE (reference sequence). V lost 4 bases, J lost 5 bases, and 12 bases lay in between. CDR3 sequence: CASSRKVKNEKLFF. In nucleotides, the CDR3 is TGTGCCAGCAGCCGCAAAGTGAAGAATGAAAAACTGTTTTTT.

The chain couples TRBV7-2 to TRBJ1-3, with D maybe TRBD1 (6 bases). Germline V gene sequence: CDR1 SGHTA, CDR2 FQGNSA. The CDR3 has 13 amino acids. V lost 6 bases and J 4 bases, leaving 10 bases between the germline ends. The CDR3 coding sequence is TGTGCCAGCAGTAACGACAGGGGAAACACCATATATTTT. Encoded protein: CASSNDRGNTIYF.

This clone was seen more than once but under ten times. The chain has TRBV11-3 and TRBJ2-2; 9 positions agree with TRBD2. The CDR3 contains 14 residues. Trimming cost V 8 bases and J 3 bases; bases outside gene matches: 4. CDR1 and CDR2 from the germline V gene are SGHNT and YENEEA. CDR3 region: CASRRGGDTGELFF. The CDR3 nucleotides read TGTGCCAGCCGGCGGGGGGGAGACACCGGGGAGCTGTTTTTT. The full variable domain, completed using reference TRBV11-3 and TRBJ2-2, is EAGVVQSPRYKIIEKKQPVAFWCNPISGHNTLYWYLQNLGQGPELLIRYENEEAVDDSQLPKDRFSAERLKGVDSTLKIQPAELGDSAVYLCASRRGGDTGELFFGEGSRLTVL.

The V and J genes are TRBV5-1 and TRBJ2-5; no definite D call. Trimming removed 3 bases from V and 6 bases from J, with 6 bases in between. Germline values: CDR1 SGHRS, CDR2 YFSETQ. CDR3 length: 11 amino acids. CDR3 coding DNA: TGCGCCAGCAGCTACGACAAGACCCAGTACTTC. Translation: CASSYDKTQYF.

The chain links TRBV28 to TRBJ1-4; D is uncertain. The length of the CDR3 is 13 residues. Trimming removed 5 bases from V and 8 bases from J, with 12 bases in between. Germline assignment: CDR1 MDHEN and CDR2 SYDVKM. The CDR3 reads CASSLGLDEKLFF. DNA of the CDR3: TGTGCCAGCAGTCTGGGCCTTGACGAAAAACTGTTTTTT. The variable domain in full, completed from reference TRBV28 and TRBJ1-4, reads DVKVTQSSRYLVKRTGEKVFLECVQDMDHENMFWYRQDPGLGLRLIYFSYDVKMKEKGDIPEGYSVSREKKERFSLILESASTNQTSMYLCASSLGLDEKLFFGSGTQLSVL.

This chain connects TRBV5-4 to TRBJ1-2, with D uncertain. Germline CDR1 reads SGHNT; CDR2 reads YYREEE (reference sequence). The CDR3 contains 14 residues. V lost 6 bases and J lost 0, with 12 bases in between. CDR3 nucleotides: TGTGCCAGCAACCGGTGGCAGACTAACTATGGCTACACCTTC. It codes for CASNRWQTNYGYTF.

The CDR3 region is CASGTLTGGTYNEQFF. The DNA of the CDR3 is TGTGCTAGTGGTACCCTGACAGGGGGCACGTACAATGAGCAGTTCTTC. V and J are TRBV12-5 and TRBJ2-1, with 10 bases identical to TRBD1. Germline CDR1 LGHNT, CDR2 FRNRAP. With 5 bases clipped from V and 4 bases from J, the junction kept 8 bases outside the gene matches. The CDR3 is 16 residues long.

This chain uses TRBV28 with TRBJ2-1; TRBD2 is a possible D gene (5 bases). Per germline, CDR1 MDHEN and CDR2 SYDVKM. The CDR3 runs to 13 residues. V lost 6 bases and J 0 bases, leaving 6 bases between the germline ends. CDR3 nucleotide sequence: TGTGCCAGCAGAGAGGGCTCCTACAATGAGCAGTTCTTC. It codes for CASREGSYNEQFF. Full variable domain (remainder filled in from reference TRBV28 and TRBJ2-1): DVKVTQSSRYLVKRTGEKVFLECVQDMDHENMFWYRQDPGLGLRLIYFSYDVKMKEKGDIPEGYSVSREKKERFSLILESASTNQTSMYLCASREGSYNEQFFGPGTRLTVL.

The rearrangement uses TRBV9 and TRBJ2-3; TRBD2 matches at 14 bases. The germline V gene has CDR1 SGDLS and CDR2 YYNGEE. The CDR3 spans 18 residues. V shed 3 bases and J 0 bases; nucleotides not matched to a gene: 6. CDR3 protein: CASSAGTSGSYSTDTQYF. The CDR3 DNA reads as TGTGCCAGCAGCGCCGGGACTAGCGGGAGTTATAGCACAGATACGCAGTATTTT.

The chain combines TRBV7-8 with TRBJ2-2, with 14 bases lining up with TRBD2. CDR1 SGHVS and CDR2 FQNEAQ come from the germline V gene. CDR3 length: 18 residues. The J segment lost 0 bases and the V segment lost 5 bases, leaving 5 bases of the junction unmatched. The CDR3 DNA follows: TGTGCCAGCAGCCCCAGACTAGCGGGAGGGACGAACACCGGGGAGCTGTTTTTT. Protein product: CASSPRLAGGTNTGELFF.

The rearrangement uses TRBV7-8 and TRBJ1-5; D gene uncertain. The ends were cut back, 5 bases at V and 9 bases at J, with 17 bases in the middle. The CDR3 consists of 14 residues. Germline V lookup: CDR1 SGHVS, CDR2 FQNEAQ. The CDR3: CASSPVRVAWPQHF. The CDR3 DNA reads TGTGCCAGCAGCCCAGTACGTGTAGCCTGGCCCCAGCATTTT.

This clone came up once. This chain uses TRBV7-9 with TRBJ2-1; 9 nucleotides line up with TRBD2. Per the germline V gene, CDR1 is SEHNR and CDR2 is FQNEAQ (reference sequence). The V and J ends lost 6 bases and 5 bases, in that order; junction bases with no gene match: 8. The CDR3 contains 15 residues. CDR3 amino acids: CASRPPGLAHNEQFF. DNA for the CDR3: TGTGCCAGCAGGCCACCGGGACTAGCCCACAATGAGCAGTTCTTC.

The chain has TRBV2 and TRBJ2-5; no clear D. V lost 5 bases and J 3 bases, leaving 13 bases between the germline ends. The CDR3 contains 14 residues. Looked up from germline, CDR1 is SNHLY and CDR2 is FYNNEI. The CDR3 DNA reads as TGTGCCAGCAGTCTCTACAGCGCCGAAGAGACCCAGTACTTC. Protein sequence: CASSLYSAEETQYF.

V usage is TRBV5-4 and J usage is TRBJ2-7, with D tentatively TRBD1 (5 bases). The germline V gene encodes CDR1 SGHNT and CDR2 YYREEE (reference sequence). Trimming stripped 4 bases from V and 6 bases from J, with 14 bases between. The CDR3 sequence is 13 residues long. The CDR3 DNA follows: TGTGCCAGCAGCAACAAAAGGGGTGTCGAGCAGTACTTC. Protein: CASSNKRGVEQYF.

This rearrangement joins TRBV6-5 to TRBJ1-3; D is uncertain. V shed 7 bases and J shed 2 bases, with 6 bases lying between them. This CDR3 has 12 residues. Germline lookup yields CDR1 MNHEY and CDR2 SVGAGI. The CDR3 DNA reads TGTGCCAGCATCGCCCCTGGAAACACCATATATTTT. This translates into CASIAPGNTIYF.

This clone was seen only once. The chain couples TRBV2 to TRBJ2-2, with D possibly TRBD2 on 5 matching bases. Per germline, CDR1 SNHLY and CDR2 FYNNEI. Trimming pared 4 bases from V and 5 bases from J, leaving 14 bases between. The CDR3 covers 15 residues. The CDR3, as DNA: TGTGCCAGCAGTGCCCGGGGTCGGGGAACCGGGGAGCTGTTTTTT. Translating it yields CASSARGRGTGELFF.

The rearrangement uses TRBV11-3 and TRBJ1-3; D is unresolved. Deletions cut 3 bases from V and 0 bases from J, with 15 bases between. The CDR3 spans 17 residues. Germline V gives CDR1 SGHNT, CDR2 YENEEA. The CDR3 protein is CASSFMGWATSGNTIYF. In nucleotides, the CDR3 is TGTGCCAGCAGCTTTATGGGGTGGGCGACCTCTGGAAACACCATATATTTT.

The J gene is TRBJ1-1, the V gene TRBV7-3; possibly TRBD1 for D (5 bases). Germline-derived CDR1 and CDR2 are SGHTA and FQGTGA. This CDR3 spans 13 amino acids. V was pared by 6 bases and J by 4 bases, with 12 bases between. The CDR3 coding sequence is TGTGCCAGCAGACCCACGGGGGGCACTGAAGCTTTCTTT. Amino acid sequence: CASRPTGGTEAFF. The full variable domain, with the rest looked up from reference TRBV7-3 and TRBJ1-1, is GAGVSQTPSNKVTEKGKYVELRCDPISGHTALYWYRQSLGQGPEFLIYFQGTGAADDSGLPNDRFFAVRPEGSVSTLKIQRTERGDSAVYLCASRPTGGTEAFFGQGTRLTVV.

V usage is TRBV7-8 and J usage is TRBJ2-1, with 8 bases aligning to TRBD1. V shed 2 bases, J shed 2 bases, and the junction held 2 bases outside the gene matches. This CDR3 is built from 15 residues. The germline V gene encodes CDR1 SGHVS and CDR2 FQNEAQ. In nucleotides, the CDR3 is TGTGCCAGCAGCTTAAACAGGGGGACCTACAATGAGCAGTTCTTC. Translating gives CASSLNRGTYNEQFF.

The chain joins TRBV28 to TRBJ2-5, with 9 positions matching TRBD2. The CDR3 contains 16 residues. Germline loops: CDR1 MDHEN, CDR2 SYDVKM. The J segment lost 5 bases and the V segment lost 5 bases, leaving 12 bases of the junction unmatched. The CDR3 loop reads CASSGHIAGASETQYF. In nucleotides, the CDR3 is TGTGCCAGCAGTGGTCACATAGCGGGAGCGAGCGAGACCCAGTACTTC.

The chain employs TRBV2 and TRBJ2-6; 13 nucleotides line up with TRBD2. Germline V gene sequence: CDR1 SNHLY, CDR2 FYNNEI. V lost 7 bases, J lost 0 bases, and 12 bases stayed unmatched. The CDR3 covers 20 residues. DNA of the CDR3: TGTGCCAGCAAACCCGTCGGGACTAGCGGGATGAGCTCTGGGGCCAACGTCCTGACTTTC. Translated: CASKPVGTSGMSSGANVLTF.

This clone was counted once. This chain links TRBV7-2 with TRBJ2-1; D gene unclear. V shed 5 bases and J shed 2 bases, with 4 bases lying between them. This CDR3 region has 12 residues. The germline V gene has CDR1 SGHTA and CDR2 FQGNSA. This CDR3 reads CASSKPYNEQFF. CDR3 bases: TGTGCCAGCAGCAAGCCCTACAATGAGCAGTTCTTC. Using reference TRBV7-2 and TRBJ2-1 for the parts outside the CDR3, the full variable domain is GAGVSQSPSNKVTEKGKDVELRCDPISGHTALYWYRQSLGQGLEFLIYFQGNSAPDKSGLPSDRFSAERTGGSVSTLTIQRTQQEDSAVYLCASSKPYNEQFFGPGTRLTVL.

V usage is TRBV5-1 and J usage is TRBJ1-4; no clear D. V gave up 0 bases and J gave up 11 bases, with 14 bases separating them. CDR1 is SGHRS and CDR2 is YFSETQ in the germline V gene. This CDR3 contains 14 residues. CDR3 bases: TGCGCCAGCAGCTTGGTTGCTGAGGGTGCGAAACTGTTTTTT. Translated: CASSLVAEGAKLFF.

The chain has TRBV5-1 and TRBJ1-3, with 8 bases aligning to TRBD1. The CDR3 is made up of 17 amino acids. Per germline, CDR1 SGHRS and CDR2 YFSETQ. V lost 0 bases, J lost 0 bases, and 5 bases stayed unmatched. This CDR3 reads CASSLGPGGPSGNTIYF. CDR3 DNA: TGCGCCAGCAGCTTGGGGCCAGGGGGCCCCTCTGGAAACACCATATATTTT.

The V gene is TRBV11-3, the J gene TRBJ2-7; 12 bases agree with TRBD1. The CDR3 loop spans 15 amino acids. Germline loops: CDR1 SGHNT, CDR2 YENEEA. The trim removed 3 bases at V and 2 bases at J, leaving 2 bases unmatched. The CDR3 DNA follows: TGTGCCAGCAGCTTGGGACAGGGGGCAGCCTACGAGCAGTACTTC. The encoded protein is CASSLGQGAAYEQYF.

The rearrangement links TRBV27 to TRBJ2-1; the match to TRBD2 covers 7 bases. Per the germline V gene, CDR1 is MNHEY and CDR2 is SMNVEV (reference sequence). This CDR3 has 16 amino acids. V was pared by 3 bases and J by 3 bases, with 8 bases of the junction left unmatched. The CDR3 bases are TGTGCCAGCAGTTTGGGAGCGGGGAGCCTCTACAATGAGCAGTTCTTC. Its translation: CASSLGAGSLYNEQFF.

This chain connects TRBV28 to TRBJ1-3; maybe TRBD1 (5 bases). Germline V gene lookup returns CDR1 MDHEN and CDR2 SYDVKM. The CDR3 has 16 residues. Trimming stripped 6 bases from V and 0 bases from J, with 15 bases between. CDR3 nucleotide sequence: TGTGCCAGCAGGAGCGCGGGACGGGCCTCTGGAAACACCATATATTTT. It specifies CASRSAGRASGNTIYF.